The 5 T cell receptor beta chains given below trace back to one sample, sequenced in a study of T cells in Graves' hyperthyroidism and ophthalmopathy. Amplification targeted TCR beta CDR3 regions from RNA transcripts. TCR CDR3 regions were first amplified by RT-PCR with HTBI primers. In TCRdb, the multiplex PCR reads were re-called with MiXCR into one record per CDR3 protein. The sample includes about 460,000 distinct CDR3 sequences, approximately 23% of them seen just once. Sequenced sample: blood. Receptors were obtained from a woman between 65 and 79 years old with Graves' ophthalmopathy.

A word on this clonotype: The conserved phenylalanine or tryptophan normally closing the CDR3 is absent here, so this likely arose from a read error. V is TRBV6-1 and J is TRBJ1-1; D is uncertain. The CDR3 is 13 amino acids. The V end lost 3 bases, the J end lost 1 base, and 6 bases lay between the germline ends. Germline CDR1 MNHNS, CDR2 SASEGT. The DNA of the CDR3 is TGTGCCAGCAGTGAGACATGGAACACTGAAGCTTTCCTT. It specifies CASSETWNTEAFL.

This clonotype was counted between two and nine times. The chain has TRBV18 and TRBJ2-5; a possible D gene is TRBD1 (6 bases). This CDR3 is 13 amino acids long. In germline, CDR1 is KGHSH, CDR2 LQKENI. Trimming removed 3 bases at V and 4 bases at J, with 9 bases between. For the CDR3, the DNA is TGTGCCAGCTCACCGGTAGGGGGAGAGACCCAGTACTTC. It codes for CASSPVGGETQYF.

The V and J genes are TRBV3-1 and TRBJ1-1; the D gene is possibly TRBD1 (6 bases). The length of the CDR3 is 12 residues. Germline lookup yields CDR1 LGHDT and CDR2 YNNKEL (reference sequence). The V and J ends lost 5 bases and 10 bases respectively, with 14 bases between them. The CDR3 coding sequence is TGTGCCAGCAGCTATGCAGGGGATCGAGCTTTCTTT. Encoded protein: CASSYAGDRAFF.

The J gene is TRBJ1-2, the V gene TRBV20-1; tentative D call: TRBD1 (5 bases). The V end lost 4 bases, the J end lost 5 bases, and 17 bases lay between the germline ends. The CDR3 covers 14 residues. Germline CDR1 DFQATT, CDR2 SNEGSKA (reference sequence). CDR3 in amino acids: CSATRPGGRYGYTF. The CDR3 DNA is TGCAGTGCTACACGGCCCGGGGGGAGGTATGGCTACACCTTC.

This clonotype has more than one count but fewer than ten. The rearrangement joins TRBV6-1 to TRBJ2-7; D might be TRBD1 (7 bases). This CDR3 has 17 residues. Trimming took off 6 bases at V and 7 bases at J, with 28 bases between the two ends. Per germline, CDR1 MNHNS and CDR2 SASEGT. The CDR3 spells CASSPSTLDREAREQYF. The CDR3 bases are TGTGCCAGCAGCCCCAGCACCCTAGACAGGGAGGCCAGGGAGCAGTACTTC.